These 4 T cell receptor beta chains came from one sample sequenced in a study of cytomegalovirus exposure and HLA in healthy donors. Researchers ran the PCR with 60 Vbeta and 13 Jbeta primers. The table came from immunoSEQ multiplex PCR; TCRdb's copy has only in-frame clones and leaves some out. This table has some 150,000 clones, approximately 78% appearing once. The specimen was PBMCs. The source is a woman younger than 45 in good health and CMV-seropositive.

This clone appeared once. This rearrangement joins TRBV5-6 to TRBJ1-1; D gene ambiguous. V lost 3 bases and J 0 bases, leaving 12 bases between the germline ends. The CDR3 extends over 15 amino acids. CDR1 SGHDT and CDR2 YYEEEE come from the germline V gene. The CDR3 region is CASSWQPTMNTEAFF. The CDR3 DNA is TGTGCCAGCAGCTGGCAGCCGACAATGAACACTGAAGCTTTCTTT.

The chain employs TRBV5-6 and TRBJ2-4, with TRBD1 matching over 8 bases. The ends lost 0 bases at V and 4 bases at J; junction bases unmatched: 0. Germline values: CDR1 SGHDT, CDR2 YYEEEE. The CDR3 has 14 residues. The CDR3 DNA follows: TGTGCCAGCAGCTTGGGACAGGGGAAAAACATTCAGTACTTC. It yields the protein CASSLGQGKNIQYF.

The chain has TRBV7-7 and TRBJ2-5; 14 nucleotides line up with TRBD2. The germline gives CDR1 SSHAT, CDR2 FNYEAQ (reference sequence). CDR3 length equals 14 residues. V was clipped by 4 bases and J by 9 bases; unmatched bases: 4. CDR3 amino acids: CASSSRLAGGAQYF. DNA of the CDR3: TGTGCCAGCAGCTCCAGACTAGCGGGGGGGGCCCAGTACTTC. The whole variable domain, filled in from reference TRBV7-7 and TRBJ2-5, reads GAGVSQSPRYKVTKRGQDVTLRCDPISSHATLYWYQQALGQGPEFLTYFNYEAQPDKSGLPSDRFSAERPEGSISTLTIQRTEQRDSAMYRCASSSRLAGGAQYFGPGTRLLVL.

This clone has a single count. The rearrangement uses TRBV7-8 and TRBJ2-1, with D tentatively TRBD1 (5 bases). The CDR3 has 16 amino acids. V was pared by 5 bases and J by 9 bases, with 23 bases between. The V gene's germline CDR1 is SGHVS and CDR2 FQNEAQ. The CDR3 sequence is CASSARQLSVKGEQFF. The CDR3 DNA reads as TGTGCCAGCAGCGCACGACAGTTGTCAGTTAAGGGTGAGCAGTTCTTC. Variable domain in full (rest from reference TRBV7-8 and TRBJ2-1): GAGVSQSPRYKVAKRGQDVALRCDPISGHVSLFWYQQALGQGPEFLTYFQNEAQLDKSGLPSDRFFAERPEGSVSTLKIQRTQQEDSAVYLCASSARQLSVKGEQFFGPGTRLTVL.